Listed here are 7 T cell receptor beta chains from one sample, sequenced in a study of T cells expressing NK-cell markers. TCRdb reprocessed the 5' RACE reads; each CDR3 protein has one entry and no DNA is given. Its clone listing holds a few hundred thousand distinct CDR3 sequences. The sequenced sample consisted of blood T cells: a sorted CD56 or NKG2C T cell subset, CD4+ or CD8+ T cells, or bulk PBMC T cells (not recorded which). Receptors originate from a woman aged 45-59 years in good health.

CDR3 sequence: CSARGVGVGQFF. V is TRBV20-1 and J is TRBJ2-1; the D call of TRBD1 rests on TCRdb alone, since no DNA is present to check it. CDR1 DFQATT and CDR2 SNEGSKA come from the germline V gene (reference sequence). This CDR3 is 12 amino acids long.

The V call is TRBV6-6, the J call TRBJ2-2; TCRdb gives TRBD1 as the D gene, but with no DNA this cannot be confirmed. The CDR3 consists of 15 residues. The V gene's germline CDR1 is MNHNY and CDR2 SVGAGI (reference sequence). CDR3 residues: CASSSGQGWTGELFF.

The chain carries TRBV11-3 and TRBJ2-1; the D call of TRBD1 rests on TCRdb alone, since no DNA is present to check it. CDR1 and CDR2 (germline): SGHNT, YENEEA. This CDR3 is 19 amino acids long. The CDR3 loop reads CASSLAAWPQQGATNEQFF.

The rearrangement links TRBV7-7 to TRBJ2-2; the D call from TCRdb, TRBD1, cannot be confirmed without DNA. Germline CDR1 and CDR2: SSHAT and FNYEAQ (reference sequence). The CDR3 loop spans 13 amino acids. CDR3: CASRRGATGELFF. Full variable domain (rest looked up from reference TRBV7-7 and TRBJ2-2): GAGVSQSPRYKVTKRGQDVTLRCDPISSHATLYWYQQALGQGPEFLTYFNYEAQPDKSGLPSDRFSAERPEGSISTLTIQRTEQRDSAMYRCASRRGATGELFFGEGSRLTVL.

This chain links TRBV12-3 or TRBV12-4 with TRBJ2-2; TCRdb returns TRBD1, unconfirmable since there is no DNA. The CDR3 runs to 14 residues. The CDR3 spells CASTPASGTGELFF.

The V and J genes are TRBV12-3 or TRBV12-4 and TRBJ2-3; TCRdb reports TRBD1, a call that lacks DNA to check it against. This CDR3 is 13 amino acids long. CDR3 sequence reads: CASRPGVLSSQYF.

The chain recombines TRBV12-5 with TRBJ1-1. CDR1 and CDR2 from the germline V gene are LGHNT and FRNRAP. This CDR3 comprises 13 residues. CDR3 in amino acids: CASGPTGLSEAFF.